This T cell receptor (beta chain) was identified during a study of T-cell memory formation after mild COVID-19. Study context: TCR clusters largely stayed donor specific.

The germline V gene has CDR1 LGHNA and CDR2 YSLEER. The CDR3 length is 14 residues. The V end lost 1 base, the J end lost 4 bases, and 8 bases lay between the germline ends. As concerns this clonotype: Its antigen is not identified.

General study points: Pre-infection memory carried some responding clones, suggesting that cross-reactive memory joined.

MiXCR was run by TCRdb on the 5' RACE reads, yielding one entry per CDR3 protein. The table lists more than 80,000 distinct CDR3 sequences, about a sixth of them singletons, with around 28% in the top ten. The chain employs TRBV4-3 and TRBJ1-5; D uncertain. The sample taken for sequencing was PBMCs or a T cell subset sorted from them (not recorded which). The sequence was collected from an adult woman who had mild COVID-19 (a few samples of this study predate the infection). Cell type and time point are not known. The CDR3 here is CASSQVVDNQPQHF. For the CDR3, the DNA is TGCGCCAGCAGCCAAGTAGTAGATAATCAGCCCCAGCATTTT.